The 17 T cell receptor beta chains presented below share a single source sample, sequenced in a study of shared clonotypes between healthy human individuals. Data came from immunoSEQ multiplex PCR; TCRdb stores just in-frame clones and leaves some out. The sample has about 560,000 clones, around 78% seen once. The material sequenced was PBMCs. The receptors shown here come from a woman in her thirties or forties in good health. Some clones in this sample may be carry-over from other donors' samples.

V and J are TRBV5-1 and TRBJ1-2; unclear D gene. CDR1 is SGHRS, CDR2 YFSETQ, per germline. This CDR3 has 13 residues. Trimming removed 0 bases at V and 3 bases at J, with 6 bases between. The CDR3 DNA reads as TGCGCCAGCAGCTTGGACAGTGACTATGGCTACACCTTC. Translated, it gives CASSLDSDYGYTF.

This chain connects TRBV6-5 to TRBJ1-2; D might be TRBD1 (5 bases). Trimming took 7 bases from V and 6 from J, leaving 12 bases between them. The germline CDR1 and CDR2 sequences are MNHEY and SVGAGI. This CDR3 has 12 amino acids. CDR3 DNA sequence: TGTGCCAGCACGAGGCAGGGCCATGGCTACACCTTC. Its protein product is CASTRQGHGYTF.

This clone was recorded many times. A much larger clone differs by one base, so this may be a read error. The chain links TRBV6-1 to TRBJ2-3, with 10 positions matching TRBD2. Trimming took 2 bases from V and 4 from J; bases not matched to a gene: 0. Germline CDR1 MNHNS, CDR2 SASEGT. The CDR3 spans 14 residues. CDR3 residues: CASSELAGADTQYF. The DNA for the CDR3 is TGTGCCAGCAGTGAACTAGCGGGAGCAGATACGCAGTATTTT.

In regard to this clone: Additional DNA sequences in this sample encode the identical CDR3. The V and J genes are TRBV7-9 and TRBJ2-7, with 10 bases aligning to TRBD2. Per the germline V gene, CDR1 is SEHNR and CDR2 is FQNEAQ (reference sequence). The length of the CDR3 is 14 residues. V shed 5 bases and J 2 bases; nucleotides not matched to a gene: 3. The CDR3 is CASSPLAGAYEQYF. The CDR3 region has the DNA TGTGCCAGCAGCCCCCTAGCGGGGGCCTACGAGCAGTACTTC.

The gene calls are TRBV5-4 and TRBJ2-1; 9 positions agree with TRBD2. Germline assignment: CDR1 SGHNT and CDR2 YYREEE (reference sequence). The CDR3 runs 15 residues. J lost 6 bases, V lost 1 base, and 5 bases had no gene match. Here the CDR3 DNA reads TGTGCCAGCAGCTTGAGCCTAGCGGGACTCAATGAGCAGTTCTTC. It yields the protein CASSLSLAGLNEQFF.

The V gene is TRBV5-1, the J gene TRBJ2-2; 8 positions agree with TRBD1. Per the germline V gene, CDR1 is SGHRS and CDR2 is YFSETQ. The CDR3 contains 15 residues. Germline trimming cut 0 bases from V and 4 bases from J; bases unmatched to any gene: 2. Here the CDR3 DNA reads TGCGCCAGCAGCTTGGGCGGGACAGGCACCGGGGAGCTGTTTTTT. Translation gives CASSLGGTGTGELFF. Based on the CDR3 plus reference TRBV5-1 and TRBJ2-2, the full variable domain is KAGVTQTPRYLIKTRGQQVTLSCSPISGHRSVSWYQQTPGQGLQFLFEYFSETQRNKGNFPGRFSGRQFSNSRSEMNVSTLELGDSALYLCASSLGGTGTGELFFGEGSRLTVL.

J is TRBJ2-3 and V is TRBV28, with 9 bases identical to TRBD2. V lost 4 bases and J lost 1; bases outside the gene matches: 6. Germline V CDR1 and CDR2: MDHEN, SYDVKM. The CDR3 covers 16 residues. The CDR3 bases are TGTGCCAGCAGTTCCACGACTAGCGGAGGCACAGATACGCAGTATTTT. The encoded protein is CASSSTTSGGTDTQYF.

This clone was found once. This chain links TRBV6-1 with TRBJ1-2, with D unresolved. The CDR3 is 16 amino acids. The V gene lost 2 bases and the J gene lost 8 bases, with 21 bases spanning the gap. The germline V gene has CDR1 MNHNS and CDR2 SASEGT. CDR3 coding DNA: TGTGCCAGCAGTGAAAGGGCCGGGCAGGCAGGAGGAGGCTACACCTTC. It translates to CASSERAGQAGGGYTF.

The chain employs TRBV28 and TRBJ2-1; D is possibly TRBD1 (5 bases). This CDR3 comprises 15 residues. V lost 8 bases and J 6 bases, leaving 20 bases between the germline ends. The V gene's germline CDR1 is MDHEN and CDR2 SYDVKM. CDR3 DNA sequence: TGTGCCAGCTCTCAAACCCTTCAAGGGGCCAATGAGCAGTTCTTC. Translating it yields CASSQTLQGANEQFF.

This clone was counted only a few times. The chain carries TRBV6-5 and TRBJ2-3; D gene uncertain. The germline CDR1 and CDR2 sequences are MNHEY and SVGAGI. CDR3 length: 13 residues. The ends were cut back, 6 bases at V and 1 base at J, with 8 bases in the middle. The CDR3 protein is CASRISGTDTQYF. The CDR3 DNA is TGTGCCAGCAGAATCTCAGGCACAGATACGCAGTATTTT.

The chain links TRBV2 to TRBJ2-7, with D perhaps TRBD1 (6 bases). Germline V lookup: CDR1 SNHLY, CDR2 FYNNEI. V lost 4 bases to trimming and J lost 0 bases, with 10 bases between them. CDR3 length: 14 residues. The chain's CDR3 is CASSVQGSSYEQYF. The CDR3 DNA sequence: TGTGCCAGCAGTGTCCAGGGGAGCTCCTACGAGCAGTACTTC.

The chain couples TRBV9 to TRBJ2-5, with TRBD2 matching over 9 bases. After removal of 0 bases from V and 5 bases from J, the junction contained 14 bases not matched to a gene. CDR1 SGDLS and CDR2 YYNGEE come from the germline V gene. The CDR3 sequence is 18 residues long. The DNA of the CDR3 is TGTGCCAGCAGCGTAGCCGGGGCTAGCGGGATAGTTTGGGAGACCCAGTACTTC. Protein product: CASSVAGASGIVWETQYF. The full variable domain, its missing parts supplied by reference TRBV9 and TRBJ2-5, is DSGVTQTPKHLITATGQRVTLRCSPRSGDLSVYWYQQSLDQGLQFLIQYYNGEERAKGNILERFSAQQFPDLHSELNLSSLELGDSALYFCASSVAGASGIVWETQYFGPGTRLLVL.

This clone occurred a few times. V gene TRBV28 combines with J gene TRBJ1-2, with 7 bases aligning to TRBD1. Per germline, CDR1 MDHEN and CDR2 SYDVKM. Trimming removed 10 bases from V and 4 bases from J; junction bases left unmatched: 12. The CDR3 is 14 residues long. This CDR3 is CATASGQSFYGYTF. The CDR3 DNA follows: TGTGCCACCGCCTCGGGACAGAGCTTCTATGGCTACACCTTC.

This clone was seen once. Other DNA sequences within the sample encode an identical CDR3. This rearrangement joins TRBV5-1 to TRBJ1-4, with unresolved D. The CDR3 contains 14 residues. Germline V gene sequence: CDR1 SGHRS, CDR2 YFSETQ. With 2 bases removed from V and 1 base from J, the gap between germline ends came to 6 bases. The DNA of the CDR3 is TGCGCCAGCAGCTTACCGGGAACTAATGAAAAACTGTTTTTT. It yields the protein CASSLPGTNEKLFF.

The chain joins TRBV7-2 to TRBJ1-5; D gene ambiguous. The V gene lost 1 base and the J gene lost 0 bases, with 7 bases spanning the gap. The CDR3 spans 15 residues. Germline V gene sequence: CDR1 SGHTA, CDR2 FQGNSA. The CDR3 DNA sequence: TGTGCCAGCAGCTTAGTTGGCGGTAGCAATCAGCCCCAGCATTTT. It yields the protein CASSLVGGSNQPQHF.

As for this clone: One end of the junction varies from germline; a read error may be responsible. The chain links TRBV14 to TRBJ2-7; D possibly corresponds to TRBD1 (6 bases). Germline V gene lookup returns CDR1 SGHDN and CDR2 FVKESK. The CDR3 contains 14 residues. CDR3 DNA: TGTGCCAGCAGCCCCCGGGACATATCCTACGCGCAGTACTTC. Protein: CASSPRDISYAQYF.

This chain links TRBV18 with TRBJ2-3; 7 bases align to TRBD2. V was pared by 3 bases and J by 1 base, with 10 bases of the junction left unmatched. CDR1 KGHSH and CDR2 LQKENI come from the germline V gene. The CDR3 is 17 amino acids. CDR3 coding DNA: TGTGCCAGCTCACCCCGAGGAGGCGGGGGAGGCACAGATACGCAGTATTTT. Translating it yields CASSPRGGGGGTDTQYF.